The T cell receptor (beta chain) described here comes from a study of control samples from healthy donors and cancer patients. The assay was immunoSEQ multiplex PCR, and TCRdb's table has in-frame clones only and misses some. The table has roughly 70,000 clones, 75% to 90% seen once; the top ten hold about 26%. Trimming stripped 2 bases from V and 0 bases from J, with 10 bases between. Germline CDR1 is SGDLS and CDR2 is YYNGEE. The CDR3 covers 15 residues. V and J are TRBV9 and TRBJ2-3, with D possibly matching TRBD1 (6 bases). The receptor was isolated from a man aged 45-65 years in good health. Sequenced: blood. The CDR3 spells CASSVAGASTDTQYF. CDR3 DNA sequence: TGTGCCAGCAGCGTGGCAGGGGCCAGCACAGATACGCAGTATTTT.